The next 9 T cell receptor beta chains were all read from a single sample in a study of identical twins. TCRdb ran MiXCR on the 5' RACE reads and lists one entry per CDR3 protein. The data hold 400,000 or so distinct CDR3 sequences, with roughly 10% observed a single time. Input material: naive T cells sorted from blood. Every receptor here comes from a woman aged 50 to 60 in good health.

This clonotype occurred a few times. The gene calls are TRBV5-1 and TRBJ2-5; either TRBD1 or TRBD2 may fit D (5 bases each). The germline gives CDR1 SGHRS, CDR2 YFSETQ. Trimming left V 4 bases short and J 5 bases short, with 15 bases between. The CDR3 length is 14 residues. The CDR3 spells CASSIGDRMETQYF. The CDR3 coding sequence is TGCGCCAGCAGCATAGGGGACCGAATGGAGACCCAGTACTTC.

This clonotype appeared many times. J is TRBJ2-1 and V is TRBV3-1, with 8 nucleotides matching TRBD1. CDR1 is LGHDT, CDR2 YNNKEL, per germline (reference sequence). The ends lost 4 bases at V and 7 bases at J; junction bases unmatched: 9. This CDR3 is 15 amino acids long. CDR3 DNA: TGTGCCAGCAGCCCCCGACAGGGGACGGCGAATGAGCAGTTCTTC. Translating it yields CASSPRQGTANEQFF.

This clonotype was recorded a few times. This sequence joins TRBV28 and TRBJ1-1; no reliable D call. There are 13 residues in the CDR3. V was pared by 6 bases and J by 1 base, with 9 bases between. CDR1 and CDR2 from the germline V gene are MDHEN and SYDVKM. The CDR3 DNA reads TGTGCCAGCAGGCTGGACGGGAACACTGAAGCTTTCTTT. Translated, it gives CASRLDGNTEAFF.

As to this clonotype: This could be a read error, since a much larger clone is one nucleotide away. The conserved phenylalanine or tryptophan normally closing the CDR3 is absent here, so this likely arose from a read error. The CDR3 nucleotides are TGTGCCAGCAGCCATCGATTGGAAAAACTGTTTCTT. Translating it yields CASSHRLEKLFL. This chain joins TRBV3-1 and TRBJ1-4, with D unclear. Germline-derived CDR1 and CDR2 are LGHDT and YNNKEL (reference sequence). Between the trimmed V and J ends, which lost 3 bases and 8 bases, there was a span of 7 bases. The CDR3 has 12 residues.

Many counts were recorded for this clonotype. The rearrangement links TRBV10-1 to TRBJ1-1, with a weak D call TRBD1 (5 bases). The CDR3 runs 12 residues. Trimming shortened V by 3 bases and J by 10 bases, and 12 bases separated the two germline ends. Germline V gene data show CDR1 as WNHNN and CDR2 as SYGVQD (reference sequence). In nucleotides, the CDR3 is TGCGCCAGCAGTGATTCCCCTGGGGGAGCTTTCTTT. Translated, it gives CASSDSPGGAFF.

This chain links TRBV14 with TRBJ1-4; D remains ambiguous. The CDR3 loop spans 15 amino acids. Germline V CDR1 and CDR2: SGHDN, FVKESK. V was shortened by 5 bases and J by 0 bases, with 10 bases between the two germline ends. DNA for the CDR3: TGTGCCAGCAGCGCCCGGACGGCAACTAATGAAAAACTGTTTTTT. It codes for CASSARTATNEKLFF.

This clonotype was seen a few times. Here the CDR3 reads CASRVAGGSYNEQFF. CDR3 nucleotide sequence: TGCGCCAGCAGGGTAGCGGGAGGGTCCTACAATGAGCAGTTCTTC. The chain recombines TRBV4-1 with TRBJ2-1, with TRBD2 matching 11 bases. This CDR3 is 15 amino acids long. Per the germline V gene, CDR1 is MGHRA and CDR2 is YSYEKL. Trimming at V came to 6 bases and at J to 1 base, leaving 2 bases not matched to a gene.

The rearrangement uses TRBV9 and TRBJ2-3; 7 nucleotides align to TRBD2. This CDR3 has 13 residues. Germline lookup yields CDR1 SGDLS and CDR2 YYNGEE. J lost 5 bases, V lost 4 bases, and 4 bases had no gene match. Here the CDR3 DNA reads TGTGCCAGCAGCCCGGGAGGCGAAGATACGCAGTATTTT. Its protein is CASSPGGEDTQYF.

Here the CDR3 reads CAWRTAGGPYEQYF. The DNA for the CDR3 is TGTGCCTGGAGAACAGCGGGAGGGCCCTACGAGCAGTACTTC. This sequence joins TRBV30 and TRBJ2-7; 10 nucleotides agree with TRBD2. The J segment lost 2 bases and the V segment lost 3 bases, leaving 4 bases of the junction unmatched. The CDR3 extends over 14 amino acids. Germline V gene lookup returns CDR1 GTSNPN and CDR2 SVGIG (reference sequence).